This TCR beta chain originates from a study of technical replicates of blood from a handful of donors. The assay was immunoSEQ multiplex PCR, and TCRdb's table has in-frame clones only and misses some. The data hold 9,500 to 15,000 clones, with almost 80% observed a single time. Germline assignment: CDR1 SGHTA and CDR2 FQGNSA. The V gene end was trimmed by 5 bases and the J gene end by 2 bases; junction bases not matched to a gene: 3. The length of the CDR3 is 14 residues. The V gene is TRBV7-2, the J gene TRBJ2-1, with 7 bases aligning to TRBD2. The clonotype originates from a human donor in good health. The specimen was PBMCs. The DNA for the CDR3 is TGTGCCAGCAGCGCAAGCGGGACCTACAATGAGCAGTTCTTC. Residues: CASSASGTYNEQFF.